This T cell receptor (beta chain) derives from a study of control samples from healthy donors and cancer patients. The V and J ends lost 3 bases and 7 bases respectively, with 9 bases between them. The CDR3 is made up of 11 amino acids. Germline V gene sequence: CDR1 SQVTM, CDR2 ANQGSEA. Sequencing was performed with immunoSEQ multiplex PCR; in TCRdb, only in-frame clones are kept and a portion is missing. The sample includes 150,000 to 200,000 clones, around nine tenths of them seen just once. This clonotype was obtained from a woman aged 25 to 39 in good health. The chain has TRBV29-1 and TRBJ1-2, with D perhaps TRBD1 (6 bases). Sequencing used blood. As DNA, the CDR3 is TGCAGCGTTGAGGGGGCTAGTGGCTACACCTTC. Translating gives CSVEGASGYTF.